This T cell receptor beta chain stems from a study of blood T cell repertoires in COVID-19. Overall study context: The study drew acute and convalescent COVID-19 samples from the United States, Italy and Spain. T cells, B-cell-depleted T cells, or PBMCs supplied cDNA or gDNA.

Germline lookup yields CDR1 MDHEN and CDR2 SYDVKM. V was clipped by 6 bases and J by 5 bases, with 14 bases between them. The CDR3 contains 14 residues. As processed by the authors: Reference gene primer amplification gave estimated nucleated cell counts. This table comes from immunoSEQ multiplex PCR, and its TCRdb copy is limited to in-frame clones, with some not included. The V and J calls and clone size are taken from that table; D and trimming were inferred from the DNA. Of 200,000 to 300,000 clones in the sample, roughly 80% are singletons; the top ten hold 3.5% to 5%. This sequence was found in a man between 60 and 70 years old with acute or convalescent COVID-19. The chain has TRBV28 and TRBJ2-4; D unclear. The material sequenced was peripheral blood. The CDR3 reads CASSPSLGQNIQYF. The CDR3 nucleotides are TGTGCCAGCAGCCCGTCGTTGGGCCAAAACATTCAGTACTTC.